Presented here are 21 T cell receptor beta chains from one specimen sequenced in a study of blood T cell repertoires in COVID-19. TCRdb's table, derived via immunoSEQ multiplex PCR, lists solely in-frame clones and lacks some. The data hold 45,000 or so clones, with about 85% observed a single time. The sequenced sample was peripheral blood. The receptors come from an elderly woman with active COVID-19.

The chain is built from TRBV6-2 or TRBV6-3 and TRBJ2-4; a weak D match, TRBD2 (5 bases). This CDR3 has 14 amino acids. Per germline, CDR1 MNHEY and CDR2 SVGEGT. Trimming removed 6 bases at V and 9 bases at J, with 18 bases between. CDR3 region: CASSSTTRGSIQYF. Here the CDR3 DNA reads TGTGCCAGCAGCTCCACCACTAGAGGATCCATTCAGTACTTC.

The CDR3 is CASSPRQTGEWFF. CDR3 coding DNA: TGTGCCAGCAGTCCCCGACAGACAGGGGAGTGGTTCTTC. This chain connects TRBV12-3 or TRBV12-4 to TRBJ2-1, with 8 nucleotides matching TRBD1. V lost 5 bases to trimming and J lost 15 bases; unmatched junction nucleotides: 12. The CDR3 runs to 13 residues.

The rearrangement uses TRBV27 and TRBJ1-5; D might be TRBD1 (5 bases). Trimming pared 2 bases from V and 8 bases from J, leaving 10 bases between. The length of the CDR3 is 13 residues. Germline CDR1 MNHEY, CDR2 SMNVEV (reference sequence). The DNA of the CDR3 is TGTGCCAGCAGTTTAGGGACGGGGGAGCCCCAGCATTTT. Protein product: CASSLGTGEPQHF.

The chain has TRBV11-2 and TRBJ1-1; 8 positions match TRBD1. The germline V gene encodes CDR1 SGHAT and CDR2 FQNNGV. The J segment lost 2 bases and the V segment lost 0 bases, leaving 11 bases of the junction unmatched. The length of the CDR3 is 18 residues. CDR3 region: CASSLDLLGTGPNTEAFF. As DNA, the CDR3 is TGTGCCAGCAGCTTAGATCTTTTAGGGACAGGACCAAACACTGAAGCTTTCTTT.

This clone occurred once. J is TRBJ2-2 and V is TRBV4-3; 9 bases are a match to TRBD2. Trimming cost V 4 bases and J 7 bases; bases outside gene matches: 7. The CDR3 is made up of 15 amino acids. From germline, CDR1 is LGHNA and CDR2 YSLEER. CDR3 nucleotides: TGCGCCAGCAGCCGCTTAGCGGGGGTAAGCGGGGAGCTGTTTTTT. It is translated as CASSRLAGVSGELFF.

This clone was seen a single time. The chain carries TRBV7-9 and TRBJ1-1; possibly TRBD1 for D (6 bases). The V gene's germline CDR1 is SEHNR and CDR2 FQNEAQ (reference sequence). CDR3 length: 14 amino acids. Trimming cost V 3 bases and J 0 bases, with 8 bases left between them. This chain's CDR3 is CASSFDRLNTEAFF. CDR3 coding DNA: TGTGCCAGCAGCTTTGACAGGCTGAACACTGAAGCTTTCTTT.

The chain is built from TRBV27 and TRBJ2-3; possible D gene TRBD2, 6 bases. The CDR3 is 15 amino acids. Germline CDR1 MNHEY, CDR2 SMNVEV (reference sequence). V lost 6 bases and J 4 bases, leaving 17 bases between the germline ends. The CDR3 DNA reads as TGTGCCAGCAGCCGGGACTTACGCTCGGCAGATACGCAGTATTTT. The encoded protein is CASSRDLRSADTQYF.

The chain couples TRBV5-4 to TRBJ1-2, with 7 bases that match TRBD1. Germline CDR1 SGHNT, CDR2 YYREEE (reference sequence). V was pared by 0 bases and J by 5 bases, with 10 bases of the junction left unmatched. This CDR3 is built from 16 residues. DNA of the CDR3: TGTGCCAGCAGCTTGGCCCTCGACAGGGAAATTTATGGCTACACCTTC. Protein sequence: CASSLALDREIYGYTF.

J is TRBJ2-7 and V is TRBV7-3; 11 positions agree with TRBD2. Germline V gene sequence: CDR1 SGHTA, CDR2 FQGTGA. J gave up 5 bases and V 3 bases, and 6 bases lay outside the gene matches. This CDR3 has 15 amino acids. This CDR3 is CASSLTSGDWDEQYF. CDR3 bases: TGTGCCAGCAGCTTGACTAGCGGGGATTGGGACGAGCAGTACTTC.

In the case of this clone: The junction differs from germline at one of its ends, possibly a read error. J is TRBJ2-7 and V is TRBV10-1; 8 positions match TRBD2. This CDR3 has 12 residues. CDR1 and CDR2 from the germline V gene are WNHNN and SYGVQD (reference sequence). This chain's CDR3 is CASRGRGAGAFF. The CDR3 DNA reads as TGCGCCAGCAGGGGGAGGGGAGCGGGGGCCTTCTTC.

The CDR3 DNA reads TGTGCCAGCTCCCCGCTCCAGGGTGACTATGGCTACACCTTC. Protein sequence: CASSPLQGDYGYTF. This sequence joins TRBV18 and TRBJ1-2, with a tentative D call TRBD1 (5 bases). CDR3 size: 14 residues. The germline V and J ends were trimmed by 6 bases and 3 bases, with 14 bases remaining between them. Germline V CDR1 and CDR2: KGHSH, LQKENI. The entire variable domain, with the rest obtained from reference TRBV18 and TRBJ1-2, is as follows: NAGVMQNPRHLVRRRGQEARLRCSPMKGHSHVYWYRQLPEEGLKFMVYLQKENIIDESGMPKERFSAEFPKEGPSILRIQQVVRGDSAAYFCASSPLQGDYGYTFGSGTRLTVV.

A remark on this clone: The germline gene is not matched at one end of the junction; a read error may be the cause. The chain employs TRBV19 and TRBJ2-2; the D gene is possibly TRBD2 (6 bases). The CDR3 contains 14 residues. Germline V lookup: CDR1 LNHDA, CDR2 SQIVND (reference sequence). CDR3 sequence (DNA): TGTGCCAGCACCCCGGGGGAGGTAGGCGGGAAGCTGTTTTTT. It translates to CASTPGEVGGKLFF. Using reference TRBV19 and TRBJ2-2 for the parts outside the CDR3, the full variable domain is DGGITQSPKYLFRKEGQNVTLSCEQNLNHDAMYWYRQDPGQGLRLIYYSQIVNDFQKGDIAEGYSVSREKKESFPLTVTSAQKNPTAFYLCASTPGEVGGKLFFGEGSRLTVL.

This clone was seen a single time. This chain joins TRBV7-2 and TRBJ1-6, with D possibly being TRBD1 (6 bases). Trimming shortened V by 1 base and J by 13 bases, and 14 bases separated the two germline ends. CDR1 SGHTA and CDR2 FQGNSA come from the germline V gene. This CDR3 is built from 14 residues. The CDR3 loop is CASSLVFTGNPLHF. CDR3 DNA sequence: TGTGCCAGCAGCTTAGTATTTACAGGGAATCCCCTCCACTTT. The entire variable domain, with the rest obtained from reference TRBV7-2 and TRBJ1-6, is as follows: GAGVSQSPSNKVTEKGKDVELRCDPISGHTALYWYRQSLGQGLEFLIYFQGNSAPDKSGLPSDRFSAERTGGSVSTLTIQRTQQEDSAVYLCASSLVFTGNPLHFGNGTRLTVT.

This clone was found a few times. The V gene is TRBV4-3, the J gene TRBJ2-7; D is undetermined. The germline V and J ends were trimmed by 0 bases and 5 bases, with 8 bases remaining between them. Germline lookup yields CDR1 LGHNA and CDR2 YSLEER. This CDR3 comprises 13 residues. The CDR3 DNA reads as TGCGCCAGCAGCCAAGAGATTAGAGACGAGCAGTACTTC. Its translation is CASSQEIRDEQYF.

This clone was seen only once. The CDR3 here is CASRGGGETQYF. The CDR3 DNA is TGCGCCAGCAGGGGCGGGGGAGAGACCCAGTACTTC. The chain has TRBV5-1 and TRBJ2-5, with 7 positions matching TRBD2. This CDR3 is built from 12 residues. V shed 5 bases, J shed 4 bases, and the junction held 2 bases outside the gene matches. Germline V gene lookup returns CDR1 SGHRS and CDR2 YFSETQ.

The chain recombines TRBV19 with TRBJ1-5; D is possibly TRBD1 (6 bases). The CDR3 extends over 13 amino acids. V was pared by 7 bases and J by 2 bases, with 9 bases between. CDR1 is LNHDA, CDR2 SQIVND, per germline (reference sequence). The CDR3 DNA follows: TGTGCCAGTAAACAGGGCGGCAATCAGCCCCAGCATTTT. This gives the protein CASKQGGNQPQHF.

V gene TRBV3-1 (or the pseudogene TRBV3-2) combines with J gene TRBJ2-3, with 10 bases matching TRBD2. Germline-derived CDR1 and CDR2 are LGHDT and YNNKEL (reference sequence). Trimming at V came to 0 bases and at J to 5 bases, leaving 8 bases not matched to a gene. This CDR3 comprises 17 residues. CDR3 nucleotide sequence: TGTGCCAGCAGCCAAGATCGCCTAGCGGGGGTAAGAGATACGCAGTATTTT. Translation gives CASSQDRLAGVRDTQYF.

The chain joins TRBV24-1 to TRBJ2-5; possible D gene TRBD1, 5 bases. Trimming shortened V by 3 bases and J by 3 bases, and 13 bases separated the two germline ends. The CDR3 sequence is 15 residues long. Looked up from germline, CDR1 is KGHDR and CDR2 is SFDVKD. CDR3: CATSDAGMTKETQYF. The CDR3 coding sequence is TGTGCCACCAGTGATGCAGGGATGACCAAAGAGACCCAGTACTTC.

The genes are TRBV4-3 and TRBJ2-5; D might be TRBD2 (6 bases). Trimming pared 0 bases from V and 2 bases from J, leaving 10 bases between. This CDR3 has 15 residues. In germline, CDR1 is LGHNA, CDR2 YSLEER. The CDR3 DNA sequence: TGCGCCAGCAGCCAAGATTGGCGGGGACAAGAGACCCAGTACTTC. Protein sequence: CASSQDWRGQETQYF.

V usage is TRBV2 and J usage is TRBJ1-2; D unclear. The ends were cut back, 5 bases at V and 5 bases at J, with 6 bases in the middle. In germline, CDR1 is SNHLY, CDR2 FYNNEI. The CDR3 is made up of 11 amino acids. This CDR3 reads CASSKQYGYTF. In DNA form, the CDR3 reads TGTGCCAGCAGTAAACAGTATGGCTACACCTTC.

The rearrangement links TRBV4-2 to TRBJ1-2; D is perhaps TRBD1 (6 bases). The germline CDR1 and CDR2 sequences are LGHNA and YNFKEQ. The CDR3 extends over 13 amino acids. The V end lost 5 bases, the J end lost 8 bases, and 15 bases lay between the germline ends. The CDR3 spells CASSYAGQNGYTF. DNA for the CDR3: TGTGCCAGCAGCTACGCTGGACAGAACGGCTACACCTTC.